This T cell receptor beta chain came from a study of technical replicates of blood from four donors. Trimming shortened V by 0 bases and J by 3 bases, and 7 bases separated the two germline ends. Germline-derived CDR1 and CDR2 are SGDLS and YYNGEE. The CDR3 totals 13 residues. TCRdb keeps only in-frame clones here, not all; method: immunoSEQ multiplex PCR. The table lists about 75,000 clones, nearly 98% of them singletons. This chain connects TRBV9 to TRBJ2-7; no reliable D call. Source material: T cells isolated from PBMCs. The receptor's source is a human donor in good health. CDR3 sequence: CASSVAPSYEQYF. CDR3 coding DNA: TGTGCCAGCAGCGTAGCTCCCAGCTACGAGCAGTACTTC.